This T cell receptor (beta chain) was documented in a study of blood T cell repertoires in COVID-19 (TCRdb year 2020). In terms of the full investigation: Samples from collaborators originated in the United States, Italy and Spain and spanned both the acute and convalescent phases of COVID-19. A freely available public database, intended as a resource for researchers studying the immune response to SARS-CoV-2, is where the repertoires were released. HLA class I and class II types, where available, came from metadata supplied by the sample provider rather than from assay-based typing. The sample metadata nearly always contained a de-identified subject ID, COVID-19 status, age in years and sex. The prospective study material was composed of cDNA or gDNA derived from T cells, B-cell-depleted T cells, or PBMCs. The dataset comprised deeply sampled blood TCRbeta repertoires from subjects exposed to, actively infected with, or recovered from COVID-19. Samples came from the ongoing ImmuneRACE study (first 160 participants) plus 1,254 subjects from 6 global collaborators.

On this clone: The clone's antigen remains unknown. No quality values exist for individual bases; no much larger clone is one base distant.

Overall results and qualifications from the work: The amount of clinical and demographic metadata varied by source and participant and was provided uncurated.

The germline V gene provides CDR1 MNHEY and CDR2 SVGAGI. From the cysteine through the phenylalanine, the CDR3 covers 14 amino acids. Only CDR3 DNA remains: 42 bases, in frame from the first base. V and J lose 2 bases and 4 bases, and a span of 11 bases separates them. Collaborating institutions collected whole blood in K2EDTA tubes following their own protocols. For TCRbeta analysis, collaborators shipped samples as frozen whole blood, isolated PBMCs, or DNA extracted from either of those sample types. The immunoSEQ Assay, a bias-controlled multiplex PCR, was used to amplify TCRbeta CDR3 regions from genomic DNA. The original pipeline was this. The number of nucleated cells in each sample was estimated by amplification of reference gene primers within the assay. To quantify the absolute abundance of each unique TCRbeta CDR3 rearrangement, sequence reads were collapsed and filtered. For each sample, productive Simpson clonality was calculated as the square root of Simpson's diversity index across productive rearrangements. Here the immuneACCESS table is served through TCRdb, limited to in-frame sequences with V and J called. Missing clones are a known gap in these copies; in checked studies unresolved V genes cover under half, and the rest lacks a known reason. V and J calls and clone size come straight from that table; D and trimming were deduced from the DNA. Present in this sample are over 20,000 clones, approximately 80% of which were seen just once. The biggest ten clones account for about 46% of the sample.

This receptor chain uses TRBV6-5 and TRBJ1-1, with a weak D call of TRBD1 (5 bases match). Sequences were obtained from peripheral blood. This TCR derives from an older man with acute or convalescent COVID-19. The CDR3 region has the sequence CASSYAGGGTEAFF. The bases are TGTGCCAGCAGTTACGCGGGGGGTGGCACTGAAGCTTTCTTT.